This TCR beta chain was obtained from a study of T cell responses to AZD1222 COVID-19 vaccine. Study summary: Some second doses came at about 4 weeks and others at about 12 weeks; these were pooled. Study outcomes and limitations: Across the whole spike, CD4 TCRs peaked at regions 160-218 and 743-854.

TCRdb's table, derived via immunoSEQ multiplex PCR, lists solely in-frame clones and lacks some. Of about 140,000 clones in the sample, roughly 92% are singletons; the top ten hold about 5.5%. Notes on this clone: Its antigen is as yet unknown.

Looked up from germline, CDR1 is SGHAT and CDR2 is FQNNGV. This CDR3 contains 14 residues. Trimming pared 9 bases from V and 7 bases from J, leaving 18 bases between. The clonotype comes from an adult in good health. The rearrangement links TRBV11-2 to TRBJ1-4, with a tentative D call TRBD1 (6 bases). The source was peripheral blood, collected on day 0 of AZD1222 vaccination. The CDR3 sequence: CARGSAGVSEKLFF. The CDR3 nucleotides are TGTGCCAGGGGATCGGCAGGGGTAAGTGAAAAACTGTTTTTT.